This TCR beta chain was recorded in a study of identical twins. In TCRdb, the 5' RACE reads were re-called with MiXCR into one record per CDR3 protein. In the table there are around 1.7 million distinct CDR3 sequences, 32% of which are singletons. All donors were healthy, and all were Caucasian. Trimming shortened V by 8 bases and J by 1 base, and 12 bases separated the two germline ends. Germline V gives CDR1 SNHLY, CDR2 FYNNEI. There are 14 residues in the CDR3. The V and J genes are TRBV2 and TRBJ1-5, with D hard to call. The clonotype comes from a newborn girl in good health. The sample consisted of cord blood. As DNA, the CDR3 is TGTGCCAGCGACTTTACTGGAAGCAATCAGCCCCAGCATTTT. Its protein product is CASDFTGSNQPQHF.